What follows are 22 T cell receptor beta chains derived from one specimen sequenced in a study of Ad26.COV2.S vaccination and SARS-CoV-2 variants (dated by TCRdb to about 2021). Explained via the paper, the treatment or condition label denotes: some 19 received Ad26.COV2.S at low or high dose, single or two shots; roughly 5 received placebo; per-sample allocation not given. For vaccine and placebo recipients, the sequenced repertoires came from samples collected on day 63 after the first injection. Libraries were made using the immunoSEQ multiplex PCR assay. The clones in this table, taken by TCRdb from immuneACCESS, are in-frame only. Not every clone is retained; where verified, under half of the shortfall comes from an unresolved V gene, and the cause of the rest is unknown. The sample table contains hundreds of thousands of clones; only one count was recorded for around 89% of them. The ten largest clonotypes hold approximately 5% of the sample.

Sequenced here: peripheral blood, sampled in a trial of Ad26.COV2.S vaccine versus placebo. These receptors originate from a person aged 18-60 years who received the Ad26.COV2.S COVID-19 vaccine or a placebo.

V and J are TRBV1 and TRBJ2-7. TRBV1 is a known pseudogene. The CDR3 loop spans 14 amino acids. The CDR3, as DNA: TGCACCAGCAGCTACGTAGCTTGGGACTACGAGCAGTACTTC. This sequence encodes CTSSYVAWDYEQYF.

The genes are TRBV29-1 and TRBJ1-4; D is perhaps TRBD1 (5 bases). The CDR3 runs 12 residues. Germline loops: CDR1 SQVTM, CDR2 ANQGSEA. Deletions cut 7 bases from V and 5 bases from J, with 11 bases between. The CDR3 region is CSGGGANEKLFF. CDR3 in DNA: TGCAGCGGGGGGGGAGCCAATGAAAAACTGTTTTTT.

The chain combines TRBV5-1 with TRBJ1-4; no clear D. In germline, CDR1 is SGHRS, CDR2 YFSETQ. Trimming left V 0 bases short and J 6 bases short, with 12 bases between. This CDR3 is 15 amino acids long. The CDR3 loop reads CASSLVAGGDEKLFF. For the CDR3, the DNA is TGCGCCAGCAGCTTGGTCGCAGGAGGTGATGAAAAACTGTTTTTT.

This rearrangement joins TRBV6-5 to TRBJ1-5; D unclear. The CDR3 totals 12 residues. Per the germline V gene, CDR1 is MNHEY and CDR2 is SVGAGI. V gave up 6 bases and J gave up 0 bases, with 3 bases separating them. The CDR3 here is CASRNSNQPQHF. CDR3 sequence (DNA): TGTGCCAGCAGAAATAGCAATCAGCCCCAGCATTTT.

This CDR3 reads CASSQGGGEYYEQYF. CDR3 bases: TGTGCCAGCAGTCAGGGGGGCGGGGAGTACTACGAGCAGTACTTC. The chain uses TRBV2 and TRBJ2-7; weak D call: TRBD1 (7 bases). V was trimmed by 5 bases and J by 3 bases, leaving 17 bases between them. CDR3 length equals 15 residues. CDR1 is SNHLY and CDR2 is FYNNEI in the germline V gene.

V and J are TRBV6-5 and TRBJ2-2; 11 bases are shared with TRBD1. V lost 10 bases and J lost 6; bases outside the gene matches: 10. CDR3 length equals 15 residues. Germline V gene data show CDR1 as MNHEY and CDR2 as SVGAGI. CDR3 residues: CATRRGQGGPGELFF. CDR3 DNA sequence: TGTGCCACCAGACGGGGACAGGGGGGGCCCGGGGAGCTGTTTTTT.

The chain has TRBV7-9 and TRBJ1-1; D is undetermined. The germline V gene encodes CDR1 SEHNR and CDR2 FQNEAQ (reference sequence). This CDR3 spans 15 amino acids. Trimming stripped 2 bases from V and 1 base from J, with 11 bases between. CDR3 amino acids: CASSLNEGRNTEAFF. CDR3 sequence (DNA): TGTGCCAGCAGCTTAAACGAGGGCCGGAACACTGAAGCTTTCTTT.

This clone appeared a single time. The chain joins TRBV7-2 to TRBJ2-2; TRBD2 matches 8 bases. J gave up 6 bases and V 4 bases, and 4 bases lay outside the gene matches. The CDR3 consists of 14 residues. From germline, CDR1 is SGHTA and CDR2 FQGNSA. The CDR3 coding sequence is TGTGCCAGCAGCTCGGGGGGGGACTCCGGGGAGCTGTTTTTT. Translating gives CASSSGGDSGELFF. Full variable domain (rest looked up from reference TRBV7-2 and TRBJ2-2): GAGVSQSPSNKVTEKGKDVELRCDPISGHTALYWYRQSLGQGLEFLIYFQGNSAPDKSGLPSDRFSAERTGGSVSTLTIQRTQQEDSAVYLCASSSGGDSGELFFGEGSRLTVL.

The table lists this clone with a count of one. The gene calls are TRBV14 and TRBJ1-1; TRBD1 aligns across 9 bases. The germline V gene has CDR1 SGHDN and CDR2 FVKESK. CDR3 size: 14 residues. V dropped 5 bases and J dropped 3; count of bases not matched to a gene: 4. The CDR3 reads CASSAQGAYTEAFF. Written as DNA, the CDR3 is TGTGCCAGCAGCGCACAGGGGGCGTACACTGAAGCTTTCTTT.

The rearrangement uses TRBV27 and TRBJ1-1; D gene unclear. V lost 6 bases, J lost 2 bases, and 10 bases lay in between. Germline CDR1 and CDR2: MNHEY and SMNVEV (reference sequence). The length of the CDR3 is 13 residues. CDR3: CASRLTKNTEAFF. The CDR3 DNA sequence: TGTGCCAGCAGACTTACGAAAAACACTGAAGCTTTCTTT.

The J gene is TRBJ2-3, the V gene TRBV3-1 (or the pseudogene TRBV3-2); D is unresolved. Germline V gene data show CDR1 as LGHDT and CDR2 as YNNKEL (reference sequence). CDR3 length: 12 residues. V gave up 1 base and J gave up 5 bases, with 4 bases separating them. CDR3 sequence reads: CASSQVVDTQYF. The CDR3 DNA reads as TGTGCCAGCAGCCAAGTGGTAGATACGCAGTATTTT.

This rearrangement joins TRBV3-1 (or the pseudogene TRBV3-2) to TRBJ2-1, with 10 bases matching TRBD2. The ends lost 0 bases at V and 3 bases at J; junction bases unmatched: 5. CDR3 length: 17 amino acids. In germline, CDR1 is LGHDT, CDR2 YNNKEL (reference sequence). This chain's CDR3 is CASSQENLAGDYNEQFF. The DNA of the CDR3 is TGTGCCAGCAGCCAAGAGAACCTAGCGGGGGACTACAATGAGCAGTTCTTC.

This clone was observed a single time. The chain recombines TRBV11-2 with TRBJ2-7, with 12 bases identical to TRBD2. Germline V gene lookup returns CDR1 SGHAT and CDR2 FQNNGV. V trimming: 1 base; J trimming: 7 bases; junction bases outside the gene matches: 14. The CDR3 runs to 18 residues. CDR3 in DNA: TGTGCCAGCAGCTTAGTTTTGTCTAGCGGGGGGGCCGTAGGAGAGCAGTACTTC. It encodes CASSLVLSSGGAVGEQYF.

Only a few counts were recorded for this clone. This sequence joins TRBV7-2 and TRBJ2-7; D is unclear. Germline-derived CDR1 and CDR2 are SGHTA and FQGNSA. The V end was cut by 1 base, the J end by 3 bases, with 7 bases between. This CDR3 comprises 13 residues. Here the CDR3 reads CASSLVQDYEQYF. CDR3 nucleotide sequence: TGTGCCAGCAGCTTAGTGCAGGACTACGAGCAGTACTTC.

The J gene is TRBJ2-6, the V gene TRBV19; D is perhaps TRBD1 (6 bases). The CDR3 is made up of 15 amino acids. Germline V gene lookup returns CDR1 LNHDA and CDR2 SQIVND (reference sequence). V was cut by 4 bases and J by 4 bases, with 11 bases left in between. As DNA, the CDR3 is TGTGCCAGTAGTACAACAGGGTGGGGGGCCAACGTCCTGACTTTC. It translates to CASSTTGWGANVLTF.

The chain has TRBV28 and TRBJ1-4; D unclear. Germline CDR1 and CDR2: MDHEN and SYDVKM. Trimming shortened V by 5 bases and J by 0 bases, and 16 bases separated the two germline ends. The CDR3 runs to 17 residues. In DNA form, the CDR3 reads TGTGCCAGCAGTCCCGCCTGGCGGGTTGCAACTAATGAAAAACTGTTTTTT. Translation: CASSPAWRVATNEKLFF. Full variable domain (missing parts from reference TRBV28 and TRBJ1-4): DVKVTQSSRYLVKRTGEKVFLECVQDMDHENMFWYRQDPGLGLRLIYFSYDVKMKEKGDIPEGYSVSREKKERFSLILESASTNQTSMYLCASSPAWRVATNEKLFFGSGTQLSVL.

The chain combines TRBV19 with TRBJ2-7; 8 positions agree with TRBD2. Unmatched junction bases numbered 11, after V lost 4 bases and J lost 6 bases. The CDR3 has 15 residues. Germline CDR1 is LNHDA and CDR2 is SQIVND (reference sequence). The DNA for the CDR3 is TGTGCCAGTAGTACCTCGGGGGGGATCGGCTGCGAGCAGTACTTC. Amino acid sequence: CASSTSGGIGCEQYF.

This sequence joins TRBV18 and TRBJ2-1; 8 bases are a match to TRBD1. Germline V gives CDR1 KGHSH, CDR2 LQKENI. The CDR3 runs to 15 residues. V lost 2 bases, J lost 4 bases, and 4 bases stayed unmatched. This chain's CDR3 is CASSPVTGAYNEQFF. CDR3 bases: TGTGCCAGCTCACCAGTGACAGGGGCTTACAATGAGCAGTTCTTC. Full variable domain (missing parts from reference TRBV18 and TRBJ2-1): NAGVMQNPRHLVRRRGQEARLRCSPMKGHSHVYWYRQLPEEGLKFMVYLQKENIIDESGMPKERFSAEFPKEGPSILRIQQVVRGDSAAYFCASSPVTGAYNEQFFGPGTRLTVL.

The rearrangement uses TRBV2 and TRBJ2-5; a weak D match, TRBD1 (5 bases). Germline-derived CDR1 and CDR2 are SNHLY and FYNNEI. CDR3 length: 15 residues. Trimming left V 1 base short and J 5 bases short, with 14 bases between. This CDR3 is CASSEGWQGGETQYF. The CDR3 bases are TGTGCCAGCAGTGAAGGGTGGCAGGGCGGCGAGACCCAGTACTTC.

The chain recombines TRBV7-2 with TRBJ2-7; 10 bases are a match to TRBD2. CDR1 and CDR2 (germline): SGHTA, FQGNSA. The V and J ends lost 5 bases and 2 bases, in that order; junction bases with no gene match: 6. The CDR3 has 15 amino acids. As DNA, the CDR3 is TGTGCCAGCAGCCCTAGACTAGCGGGCACCTACGAGCAGTACTTC. This encodes CASSPRLAGTYEQYF.

The rearrangement links TRBV21-1 to TRBJ2-5; TRBD1, the D gene given by the table, was not confirmed from the DNA. TRBV21-1 is termed a pseudogene. The CDR3 consists of 16 residues. Written as DNA, the CDR3 is TGTGCCAGCAGCAAATCCCTCGGCAGGGGTGGTGAGACCCAGTACTTC. Translating gives CASSKSLGRGGETQYF.

The gene calls are TRBV18 and TRBJ1-6; no clear D. Germline CDR1 is KGHSH and CDR2 is LQKENI. This CDR3 spans 14 amino acids. The germline V and J ends were trimmed by 2 bases and 17 bases, with 19 bases remaining between them. CDR3 in amino acids: CASSPGVSANVFHF. The DNA for the CDR3 is TGTGCCAGCTCACCAGGAGTATCAGCGAATGTATTCCACTTT.